These 15 T cell receptor beta chains originate from one sample sequenced in a study of T cell repertoires in cytomegalovirus infection. TCRdb reprocessed the reads with MiXCR, giving one entry per CDR3 protein. The sample gives 150,000 to 200,000 distinct CDR3 sequences, under 30% of which show up once; 30% to 35% is in the top ten. The sample was PBMCs. These receptors all stem from a human donor in good health (CMV status not recorded). Some clones in this sample may be carry-over from other donors' samples.

This clonotype has only a few counts. The genes are TRBV2 and TRBJ1-6, with 8 bases matching TRBD1. Per germline, CDR1 SNHLY and CDR2 FYNNEI. V dropped 8 bases and J dropped 10; count of bases not matched to a gene: 10. The CDR3 totals 14 residues. As DNA, the CDR3 is TGTGCCAGCGGGAGGGACAGGTCGGTGTCACCCCTCCACTTT. It is translated as CASGRDRSVSPLHF.

The chain carries TRBV29-1 and TRBJ2-7, with TRBD1 as a possible D gene (5 bases). The CDR3 totals 15 residues. V was pared by 4 bases and J by 1 base, with 17 bases between. Germline V gene data show CDR1 as SQVTM and CDR2 as ANQGSEA. CDR3 in amino acids: CSVGEGAGQSYEQYF. CDR3 sequence (DNA): TGCAGCGTTGGGGAAGGGGCAGGGCAGTCCTACGAGCAGTACTTC.

The gene calls are TRBV7-2 and TRBJ2-2; 8 nucleotides agree with TRBD2. The CDR3 extends over 15 amino acids. Germline lookup yields CDR1 SGHTA and CDR2 FQGNSA. Germline trimming cut 1 base from V and 5 bases from J; bases unmatched to any gene: 3. CDR3 in amino acids: CASSLVAGLTGELFF. CDR3 coding DNA: TGTGCCAGCAGCTTAGTAGCGGGGTTGACCGGGGAGCTGTTTTTT.

This clonotype was counted only a few times. This rearrangement joins TRBV20-1 to TRBJ2-1; 8 bases map to TRBD1. Trimming removed 4 bases from V and 6 bases from J; junction bases left unmatched: 8. Germline lookup yields CDR1 DFQATT and CDR2 SNEGSKA (reference sequence). The CDR3 has 14 amino acids. The CDR3 is CSATRQGRINEQFF. The CDR3 DNA is TGCAGTGCTACCCGACAGGGGCGAATCAATGAGCAGTTCTTC.

A few counts support this clonotype. The chain links TRBV6-1 to TRBJ2-1; 7 bases match TRBD2. Trimming took 1 base from V and 12 from J; bases not matched to a gene: 0. This CDR3 has 11 amino acids. Looked up from germline, CDR1 is MNHNS and CDR2 is SASEGT. CDR3 bases: TGTGCCAGCAGTGAAGTAGCGGGGCAGTTCTTC. Translated, it gives CASSEVAGQFF.

The genes are TRBV13 and TRBJ2-4; 7 nucleotides line up with TRBD1. The CDR3 contains 12 residues. The germline V gene encodes CDR1 PRHDT and CDR2 FYEKMQ (reference sequence). V shed 7 bases, J shed 7 bases, and the junction held 4 bases outside the gene matches. The CDR3 sequence: CASKQGRNIQYF. CDR3 bases: TGTGCCAGCAAACAGGGGCGGAACATTCAGTACTTC.

A note on this clonotype: This could be a read error, since a much larger clone is one nucleotide away. The chain couples TRBV7-2 to TRBJ1-2; no clear D. Germline V gives CDR1 SGHTA, CDR2 FQGNSA. V lost 7 bases, J lost 2 bases, and 11 bases lay in between. The CDR3 has 13 amino acids. The CDR3 region is CASNDPGNYGYTF. DNA of the CDR3: TGTGCCAGCAACGATCCGGGAAACTATGGCTACACCTTC.

On this clonotype itself: This may come from a read error, since a much larger clone is one base off. The chain is built from TRBV6-2 or TRBV6-3 and TRBJ2-1; D assignment may be TRBD1 or TRBD2 (6 bases each). V lost 0 bases, J lost 6 bases, and 18 bases lay in between. Germline CDR1 MNHEY, CDR2 SVGEGT. This CDR3 has 17 amino acids. The DNA of the CDR3 is TGTGCCAGCAGTTACTCGACTAGGGACACATACTGCAATGAGCAGTTCTTC. Its translation is CASSYSTRDTYCNEQFF.

The J gene is TRBJ1-2, the V gene TRBV12-3 or TRBV12-4, with 8 bases that match TRBD1. The J segment lost 7 bases and the V segment lost 5 bases, leaving 12 bases of the junction unmatched. The CDR3 is made up of 15 amino acids. CDR3 DNA: TGTGCCAGCAGTCTTCACGGACAGGGCCGAAGTGGCTACACCTTC. It yields the protein CASSLHGQGRSGYTF.

This clonotype is medium-sized by share. The V call is TRBV7-2, the J call TRBJ1-6; 7 bases map to TRBD1. Trimming cost V 2 bases and J 10 bases; bases outside gene matches: 5. CDR3 length equals 14 residues. Per germline, CDR1 SGHTA and CDR2 FQGNSA. CDR3 residues: CASSLLPGQSPLHF. For the CDR3, the DNA is TGTGCCAGCAGCTTACTCCCGGGACAGTCACCCCTCCACTTT. The full variable domain, rest sourced from reference TRBV7-2 and TRBJ1-6, is GAGVSQSPSNKVTEKGKDVELRCDPISGHTALYWYRQSLGQGLEFLIYFQGNSAPDKSGLPSDRFSAERTGGSVSTLTIQRTQQEDSAVYLCASSLLPGQSPLHFGNGTRLTVT.

This clonotype was counted a few times. V gene TRBV7-2 combines with J gene TRBJ2-3; 10 bases align to TRBD1. V was clipped by 1 base and J by 1 base; unmatched bases: 2. Germline CDR1 reads SGHTA; CDR2 reads FQGNSA. The CDR3 extends over 16 amino acids. The CDR3 sequence: CASSLEGTGGTDTQYF. The CDR3 nucleotides read TGTGCCAGCAGCTTAGAAGGGACAGGGGGCACAGATACGCAGTATTTT.

Comments on this clonotype: A much larger clone differs from this one at a single base, so this may be a read error. J is TRBJ2-2 and V is TRBV15; 14 bases align to TRBD2. CDR3 length: 20 amino acids. The germline V gene has CDR1 LNHNV and CDR2 YYDKDF (reference sequence). The CDR3 loop reads CVTSRDGLAGGPEDTGELFF. In nucleotides, the CDR3 is TGTGTCACCAGCAGAGACGGACTAGCGGGGGGCCCCGAAGACACCGGGGAGCTGTTTTTT.

The chain combines TRBV29-1 with TRBJ1-1; D is possibly TRBD1 (6 bases). V lost 6 bases to trimming and J lost 5 bases, with 22 bases between them. Germline V gene data show CDR1 as SQVTM and CDR2 as ANQGSEA. CDR3 length: 15 residues. The DNA for the CDR3 is TGCAGCGTGATCCGGGACAACAGGGAGGGTACTGAAGCTTTCTTT. This gives the protein CSVIRDNREGTEAFF.

The chain combines TRBV29-1 with TRBJ1-1; D is unresolved. V was clipped by 7 bases and J by 1 base, with 10 bases between them. CDR1 is SQVTM, CDR2 ANQGSEA, per germline. CDR3 length: 12 residues. The CDR3 spells CSGSLWNTEAFF. The CDR3 DNA follows: TGCAGCGGGTCCCTATGGAACACTGAAGCTTTCTTT.

This clonotype was observed many times. The chain uses TRBV11-2 and TRBJ2-5; TRBD2 matches 8 bases. The germline gives CDR1 SGHAT, CDR2 FQNNGV. The CDR3 length is 17 residues. With V trimmed by 5 bases and J by 4 bases, 15 bases remained unmatched. The DNA for the CDR3 is TGTGCCAGCAGCGTCCCGGCCCTGGTTCGGGGGGGAGAGACCCAGTACTTC. Its protein product is CASSVPALVRGGETQYF.